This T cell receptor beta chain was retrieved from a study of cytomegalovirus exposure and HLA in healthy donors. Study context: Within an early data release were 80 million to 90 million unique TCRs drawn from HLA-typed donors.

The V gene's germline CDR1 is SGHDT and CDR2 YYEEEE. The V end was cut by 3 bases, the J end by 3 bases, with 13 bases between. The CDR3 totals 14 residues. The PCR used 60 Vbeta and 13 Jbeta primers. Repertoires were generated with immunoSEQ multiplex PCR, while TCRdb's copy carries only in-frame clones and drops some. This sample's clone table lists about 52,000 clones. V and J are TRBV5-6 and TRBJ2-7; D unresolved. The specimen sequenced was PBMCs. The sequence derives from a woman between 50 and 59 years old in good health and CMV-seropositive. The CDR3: CASSSDIRRYEQYF. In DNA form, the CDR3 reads TGTGCCAGCAGCTCAGACATTCGGCGCTACGAGCAGTACTTC.